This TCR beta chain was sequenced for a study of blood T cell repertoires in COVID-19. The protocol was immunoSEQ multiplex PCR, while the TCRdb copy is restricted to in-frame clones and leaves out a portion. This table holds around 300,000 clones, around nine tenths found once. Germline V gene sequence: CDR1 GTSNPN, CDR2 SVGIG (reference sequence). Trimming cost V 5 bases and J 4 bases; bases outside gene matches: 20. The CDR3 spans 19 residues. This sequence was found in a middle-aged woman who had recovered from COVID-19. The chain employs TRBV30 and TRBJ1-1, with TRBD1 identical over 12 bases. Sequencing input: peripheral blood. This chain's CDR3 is CAWEGPSPGQGAIGTEAFF. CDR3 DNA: TGTGCCTGGGAAGGCCCCAGTCCGGGACAGGGGGCGATTGGCACTGAAGCTTTCTTT. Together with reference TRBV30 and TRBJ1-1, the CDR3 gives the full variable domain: SQTIHQWPATLVQPVGSPLSLECTVEGTSNPNLYWYRQAAGRGLQLLFYSVGIGQISSEVPQNLSASRPQDRQFILSSKKLLLSDSGFYLCAWEGPSPGQGAIGTEAFFGQGTRLTVV.